This entry describes one T cell receptor (beta chain). The CDR3 loop spans 16 amino acids. Germline-derived CDR1 and CDR2 are SGHTA and FQGNSA. The ends were cut back, 2 bases at V and 0 bases at J, with 14 bases in the middle. The data originate from a study of cytomegalovirus exposure and HLA in healthy donors. Background on the study: A prior analysis found some 110 million unique TCR beta sequences from some 190 million T cells.

PCR amplification relied on 60 Vbeta primers (plus 13 Jbeta primers). Sequencing was performed with immunoSEQ multiplex PCR; in TCRdb, only in-frame clones are kept and a portion is missing. This table has roughly 180,000 clones, 79% appearing once. The rearrangement links TRBV7-2 to TRBJ2-7, with a tentative D call TRBD1 (5 bases). Sequencing used PBMCs. This clonotype was sampled from a girl between 10 and 17 years old in good health and CMV-seropositive. CDR3 DNA sequence: TGTGCCAGCAGCTTAACAGGATCTCTGAGCTCCTACGAGCAGTACTTC. Translating it yields CASSLTGSLSSYEQYF.